These 17 T cell receptor beta chains originate from one sample sequenced in a study of a mutant IDH1 vaccine in newly diagnosed glioma. Indicated time point: week 47, end of study. In every dose of vaccine, 300 ug of mutant IDH1 20-mer peptide was given alongside topical imiquimod. These receptors' antigens are unknown. Measured with immunoSEQ multiplex PCR; TCRdb has only the in-frame clones, and not every one. The sample yields about 94,000 clones, roughly nine tenths seen once. Sequences were derived from PBMCs, sampled from a glioma patient whose treatment included an IDH1 peptide vaccine. The receptors come from a woman aged 45 to 65 with glioma.

The chain has TRBV27 and TRBJ2-7, with 7 bases lining up with TRBD2. Trimming at V came to 5 bases and at J to 6 bases, leaving 7 bases not matched to a gene. Germline CDR1 reads MNHEY; CDR2 reads SMNVEV (reference sequence). The length of the CDR3 is 13 residues. The CDR3 bases are TGTGCCAGCAGTACCCGACTAGCTGGCGAGCAGTACTTC. It is translated as CASSTRLAGEQYF.

Comments on this clone: Other DNA sequences from this sample encode an identical CDR3 as well. The rearrangement links TRBV5-1 to TRBJ2-5, with 12 bases identical to TRBD2. The J segment lost 5 bases and the V segment lost 4 bases, leaving 9 bases of the junction unmatched. The CDR3 has 16 residues. Germline V gene data show CDR1 as SGHRS and CDR2 as YFSETQ. The CDR3 sequence is CASSPLAGGPVETQYF. CDR3 nucleotides: TGCGCCAGCAGCCCTCTAGCGGGGGGGCCAGTGGAGACCCAGTACTTC.

This clone appeared once. The genes are TRBV5-6 and TRBJ1-2; a weak D match, TRBD1 (6 bases). This CDR3 is 14 amino acids long. Germline values: CDR1 SGHDT, CDR2 YYEEEE. V gave up 2 bases and J gave up 7 bases, with 15 bases separating them. CDR3: CASSFAGLGGGYTF. CDR3 sequence (DNA): TGTGCCAGCAGCTTTGCCGGGCTAGGGGGTGGCTACACCTTC.

CDR3 DNA: TGTGCCAGCAGTTACGTGGGCGGTCAGCCCCAGCATTTT. This translates into CASSYVGGQPQHF. The chain couples TRBV6-6 to TRBJ1-5; D is unclear. Trimming removed 2 bases at V and 6 bases at J, with 8 bases between. This CDR3 spans 13 amino acids. CDR1 and CDR2 from the germline V gene are MNHNY and SVGAGI (reference sequence).

This rearrangement joins TRBV28 to TRBJ2-2; no firm D call. The CDR3 sequence is 16 residues long. V lost 3 bases, J lost 3 bases, and 14 bases lay in between. Germline values: CDR1 MDHEN, CDR2 SYDVKM. The CDR3 region is CASSFEAGSHTGELFF. The DNA for the CDR3 is TGTGCCAGCAGTTTTGAGGCAGGCTCTCACACCGGGGAGCTGTTTTTT. Supplemented by reference TRBV28 and TRBJ2-2, the full variable domain reads DVKVTQSSRYLVKRTGEKVFLECVQDMDHENMFWYRQDPGLGLRLIYFSYDVKMKEKGDIPEGYSVSREKKERFSLILESASTNQTSMYLCASSFEAGSHTGELFFGEGSRLTVL.

The V gene is TRBV10-3, the J gene TRBJ2-1; 11 bases fit TRBD2. The CDR3 consists of 15 residues. Germline V gene data show CDR1 as ENHRY and CDR2 as SYGVKD. V trimming: 6 bases; J trimming: 3 bases; junction bases outside the gene matches: 4. CDR3 amino acids: CAIRKTSGSYNEQFF. In DNA form, the CDR3 reads TGTGCCATCAGGAAAACTAGCGGGAGCTACAATGAGCAGTTCTTC.

On this clone itself: Other DNA sequences of this sample code for an identical CDR3. In DNA form, the CDR3 reads TGTGCCAGTAGTATAGCAGATACGCAGTATTTT. It translates to CASSIADTQYF. This chain connects TRBV19 to TRBJ2-3; unclear D gene. V lost 1 base and J 4 bases, leaving 0 bases between the germline ends. Per the germline V gene, CDR1 is LNHDA and CDR2 is SQIVND (reference sequence). The CDR3 runs 11 residues.

This clone turned up a few times. This chain links TRBV30 with TRBJ2-3, with D possibly being TRBD1 or TRBD2 (5 bases each). This CDR3 spans 16 amino acids. Germline CDR1 is GTSNPN and CDR2 is SVGIG (reference sequence). V lost 3 bases and J lost 4, with 20 bases in between. The chain's CDR3 is CAWSPYGAGGADTQYF. CDR3 bases: TGTGCCTGGAGCCCATACGGGGCGGGTGGCGCAGATACGCAGTATTTT.

This chain joins TRBV7-2 and TRBJ2-2, with D tentatively TRBD1 (5 bases). Germline CDR1 and CDR2: SGHTA and FQGNSA. This CDR3 has 15 amino acids. V lost 2 bases and J lost 3, with 10 bases in between. CDR3 sequence reads: CASSLSRVDTGELFF. The CDR3 nucleotides are TGTGCCAGCAGCTTAAGCAGGGTGGACACCGGGGAGCTGTTTTTT.

The chain carries TRBV18 and TRBJ2-7; 7 nucleotides align to TRBD1. This CDR3 contains 15 residues. J gave up 0 bases and V 3 bases, and 5 bases lay outside the gene matches. Germline V lookup: CDR1 KGHSH, CDR2 LQKENI. The CDR3 DNA reads as TGTGCCAGCTCACCGGGGGACAGCATCTCCTACGAGCAGTACTTC. This encodes CASSPGDSISYEQYF.

The chain employs TRBV2 and TRBJ2-1, with a weak D call TRBD2 (6 bases). The CDR3 length is 13 residues. Germline CDR1 reads SNHLY; CDR2 reads FYNNEI. Between the trimmed V and J ends, which lost 2 bases and 8 bases, there was a span of 10 bases. The CDR3 spells CASSESWGDEQFF. DNA for the CDR3: TGTGCCAGCAGTGAAAGCTGGGGGGATGAGCAGTTCTTC.

This sequence joins TRBV5-8 and TRBJ1-4, with 9 nucleotides matching TRBD1. The CDR3 sequence is 16 residues long. The J segment lost 3 bases and the V segment lost 5 bases, leaving 8 bases of the junction unmatched. Germline CDR1 reads SGHTS; CDR2 reads YDEGEE. The CDR3 nucleotides read TGTGCCAGCAGTACCGGGACAGGGTTAGCTAATGAAAAACTGTTTTTT. Translation gives CASSTGTGLANEKLFF.

CDR3 residues: CASSSLGGANVLTF. CDR3 nucleotides: TGTGCCAGCAGTTCCCTCGGAGGGGCCAACGTCCTGACTTTC. The chain has TRBV28 and TRBJ2-6, with unresolved D. Per the germline V gene, CDR1 is MDHEN and CDR2 is SYDVKM. This CDR3 region has 14 residues. Trimming removed 4 bases from V and 4 bases from J, with 8 bases in between.

The rearrangement uses TRBV6-5 and TRBJ2-7; 8 positions match TRBD1. Germline V lookup: CDR1 MNHEY, CDR2 SVGAGI. Trimming removed 0 bases from V and 4 bases from J; junction bases left unmatched: 5. The CDR3 extends over 15 amino acids. The DNA of the CDR3 is TGTGCCAGCAGTTACTCGCTGGACAGGGTATACGAGCAGTACTTC. As protein: CASSYSLDRVYEQYF.

This clone has just a few counts. The V gene is TRBV29-1, the J gene TRBJ1-1; a weak D match, TRBD1 (5 bases). V was trimmed by 7 bases and J by 4 bases, leaving 16 bases between them. CDR3 length equals 13 residues. Per germline, CDR1 SQVTM and CDR2 ANQGSEA. In DNA form, the CDR3 reads TGCAGCGGCCGAAGTATGGGGCCCACTGAAGCTTTCTTT. Its protein product is CSGRSMGPTEAFF. Full variable domain (outside the CDR3, taken from reference TRBV29-1 and TRBJ1-1): SAVISQKPSRDICQRGTSLTIQCQVDSQVTMMFWYRQQPGQSLTLIATANQGSEATYESGFVIDKFPISRPNLTFSTLTVSNMSPEDSSIYLCSGRSMGPTEAFFGQGTRLTVV.

V is TRBV10-1 and J is TRBJ2-7; the D is unclear. Per the germline V gene, CDR1 is WNHNN and CDR2 is SYGVQD (reference sequence). The V end lost 0 bases, the J end lost 3 bases, and 15 bases lay between the germline ends. The CDR3 sequence is 16 residues long. The CDR3 spells CASSESARSTLYEQYF. DNA for the CDR3: TGCGCCAGCAGTGAGTCGGCGCGCTCGACCCTCTACGAGCAGTACTTC.

V usage is TRBV10-3 and J usage is TRBJ1-2, with a tentative D call TRBD1 (5 bases). Germline V gene lookup returns CDR1 ENHRY and CDR2 SYGVKD. Trimming stripped 2 bases from V and 4 bases from J, with 14 bases between. CDR3 length: 15 residues. DNA for the CDR3: TGTGCCATCAGTGAGCCGGGACGTCAACTCTATGGCTACACCTTC. Its protein is CAISEPGRQLYGYTF.